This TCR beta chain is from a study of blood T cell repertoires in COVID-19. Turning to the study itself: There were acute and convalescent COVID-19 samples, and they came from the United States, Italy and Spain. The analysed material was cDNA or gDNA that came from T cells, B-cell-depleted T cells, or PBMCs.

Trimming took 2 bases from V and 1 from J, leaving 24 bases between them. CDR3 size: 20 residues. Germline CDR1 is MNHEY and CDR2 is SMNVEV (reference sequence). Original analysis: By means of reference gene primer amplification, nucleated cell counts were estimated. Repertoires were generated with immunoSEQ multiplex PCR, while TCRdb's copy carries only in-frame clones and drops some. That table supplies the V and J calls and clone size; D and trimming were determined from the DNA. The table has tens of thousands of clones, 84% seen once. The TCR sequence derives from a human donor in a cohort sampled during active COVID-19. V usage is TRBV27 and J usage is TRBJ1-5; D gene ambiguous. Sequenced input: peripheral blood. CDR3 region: CASSLPLIWRAVSSNQPQHF. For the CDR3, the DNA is TGTGCCAGCAGTTTACCGCTTATATGGAGGGCAGTATCCAGCAATCAGCCCCAGCATTTT.